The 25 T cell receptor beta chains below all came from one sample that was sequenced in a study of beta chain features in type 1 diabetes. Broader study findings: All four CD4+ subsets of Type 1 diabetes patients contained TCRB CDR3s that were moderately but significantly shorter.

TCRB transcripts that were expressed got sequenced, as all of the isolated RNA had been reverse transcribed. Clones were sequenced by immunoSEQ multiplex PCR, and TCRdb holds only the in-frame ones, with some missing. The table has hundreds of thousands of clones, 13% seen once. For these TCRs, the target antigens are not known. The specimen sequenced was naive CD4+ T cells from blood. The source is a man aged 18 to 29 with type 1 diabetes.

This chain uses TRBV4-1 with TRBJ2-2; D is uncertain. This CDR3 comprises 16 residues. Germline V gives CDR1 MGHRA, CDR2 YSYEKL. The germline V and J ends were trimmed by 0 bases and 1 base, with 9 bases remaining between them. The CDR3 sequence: CASSQDGIRNTGELFF. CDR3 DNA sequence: TGCGCCAGCAGCCAAGACGGAATCAGGAACACCGGGGAGCTGTTTTTT.

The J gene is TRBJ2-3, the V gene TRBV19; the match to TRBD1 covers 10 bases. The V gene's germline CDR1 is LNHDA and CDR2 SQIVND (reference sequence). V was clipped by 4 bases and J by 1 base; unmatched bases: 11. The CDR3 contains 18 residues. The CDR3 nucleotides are TGTGCCAGTAGTACGTATCGACAGGGGGCGCATGGCACAGATACGCAGTATTTT. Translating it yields CASSTYRQGAHGTDTQYF.

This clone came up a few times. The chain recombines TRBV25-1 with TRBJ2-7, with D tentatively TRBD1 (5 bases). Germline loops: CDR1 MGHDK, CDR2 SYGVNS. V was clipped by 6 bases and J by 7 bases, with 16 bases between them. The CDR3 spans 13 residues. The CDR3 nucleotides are TGTGCCAGCAGGGGCAGGGTATTGAGGGAGCAGTACTTC. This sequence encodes CASRGRVLREQYF.

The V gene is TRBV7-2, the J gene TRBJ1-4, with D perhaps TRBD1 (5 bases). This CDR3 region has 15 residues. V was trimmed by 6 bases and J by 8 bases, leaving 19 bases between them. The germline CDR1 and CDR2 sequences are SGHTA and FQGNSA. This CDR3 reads CASRPFGGREEKLFF. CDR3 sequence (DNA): TGTGCCAGCAGGCCATTTGGGGGGAGGGAAGAAAAACTGTTTTTT.

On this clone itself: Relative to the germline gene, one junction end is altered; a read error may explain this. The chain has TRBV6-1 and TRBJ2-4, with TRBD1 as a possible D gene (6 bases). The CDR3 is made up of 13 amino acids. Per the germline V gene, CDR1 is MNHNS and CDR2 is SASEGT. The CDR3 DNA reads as TGTGCCAGCAGTGAAGTTGCAGGGGCAATGGGGGACTTC. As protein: CASSEVAGAMGDF.

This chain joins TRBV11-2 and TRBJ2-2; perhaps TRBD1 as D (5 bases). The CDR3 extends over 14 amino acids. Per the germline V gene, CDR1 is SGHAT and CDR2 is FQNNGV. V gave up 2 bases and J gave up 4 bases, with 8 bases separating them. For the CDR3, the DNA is TGTGCCAGCAGCTTAATTAGGGGCACCGGGGAGCTGTTTTTT. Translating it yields CASSLIRGTGELFF.

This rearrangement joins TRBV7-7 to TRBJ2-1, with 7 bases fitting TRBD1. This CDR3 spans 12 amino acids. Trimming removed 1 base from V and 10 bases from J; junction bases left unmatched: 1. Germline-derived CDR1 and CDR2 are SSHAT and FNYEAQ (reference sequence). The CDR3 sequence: CASSLGTGEQFF. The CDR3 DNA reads TGTGCCAGCAGCTTAGGGACAGGCGAGCAGTTCTTC.

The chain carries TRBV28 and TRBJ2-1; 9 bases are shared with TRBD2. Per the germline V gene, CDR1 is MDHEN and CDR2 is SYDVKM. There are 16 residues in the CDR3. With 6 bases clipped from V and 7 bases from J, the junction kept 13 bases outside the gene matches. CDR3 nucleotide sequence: TGTGCCAGCAGCCCTCGGGCGGGGGGGCTCATGAATGAGCAGTTCTTC. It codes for CASSPRAGGLMNEQFF.

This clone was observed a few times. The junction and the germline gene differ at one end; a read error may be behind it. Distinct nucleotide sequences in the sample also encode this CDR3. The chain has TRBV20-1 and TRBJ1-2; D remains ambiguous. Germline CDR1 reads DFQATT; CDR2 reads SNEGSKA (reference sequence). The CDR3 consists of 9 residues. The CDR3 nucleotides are TGCAGTGCTCGAGATGGCTACACCTTC. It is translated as CSARDGYTF.

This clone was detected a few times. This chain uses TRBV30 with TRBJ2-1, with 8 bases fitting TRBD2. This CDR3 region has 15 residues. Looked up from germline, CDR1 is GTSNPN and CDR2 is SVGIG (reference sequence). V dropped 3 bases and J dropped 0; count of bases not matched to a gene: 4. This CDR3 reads CAWSRSGGSYNEQFF. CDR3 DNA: TGTGCCTGGAGCCGAAGCGGGGGCTCCTACAATGAGCAGTTCTTC. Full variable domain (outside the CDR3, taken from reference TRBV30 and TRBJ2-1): SQTIHQWPATLVQPVGSPLSLECTVEGTSNPNLYWYRQAAGRGLQLLFYSVGIGQISSEVPQNLSASRPQDRQFILSSKKLLLSDSGFYLCAWSRSGGSYNEQFFGPGTRLTVL.

CDR3 amino acids: CSAEQGSQTQYF. For the CDR3, the DNA is TGCAGCGCCGAACAGGGATCGCAGACCCAGTACTTC. The rearrangement joins TRBV29-1 to TRBJ2-5; a weak D match, TRBD1 (6 bases). CDR3 length: 12 residues. Trimming stripped 7 bases from V and 6 bases from J, with 15 bases between. Germline assignment: CDR1 SQVTM and CDR2 ANQGSEA. The full variable domain, with the rest looked up from reference TRBV29-1 and TRBJ2-5, is SAVISQKPSRDICQRGTSLTIQCQVDSQVTMMFWYRQQPGQSLTLIATANQGSEATYESGFVIDKFPISRPNLTFSTLTVSNMSPEDSSIYLCSAEQGSQTQYFGPGTRLLVL.

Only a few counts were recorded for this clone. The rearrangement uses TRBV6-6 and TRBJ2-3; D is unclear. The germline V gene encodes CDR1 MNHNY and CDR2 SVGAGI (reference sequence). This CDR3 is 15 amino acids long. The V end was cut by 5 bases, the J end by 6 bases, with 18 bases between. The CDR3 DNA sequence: TGTGCCAGCAGTCCATCGGGTACAGTGGCGGATACGCAGTATTTT. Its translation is CASSPSGTVADTQYF.

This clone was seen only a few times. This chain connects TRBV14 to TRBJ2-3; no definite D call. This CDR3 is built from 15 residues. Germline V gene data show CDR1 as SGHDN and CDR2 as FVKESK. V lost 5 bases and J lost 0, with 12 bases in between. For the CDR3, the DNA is TGTGCCAGCAGCGAACAGCCCTCTAGCACAGATACGCAGTATTTT. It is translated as CASSEQPSSTDTQYF.

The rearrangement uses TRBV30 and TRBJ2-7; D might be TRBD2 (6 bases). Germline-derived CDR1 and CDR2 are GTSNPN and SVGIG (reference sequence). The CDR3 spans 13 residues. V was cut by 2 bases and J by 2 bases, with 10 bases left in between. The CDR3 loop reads CAWSLGGTYEQYF. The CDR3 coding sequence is TGTGCCTGGAGTCTAGGAGGGACCTACGAGCAGTACTTC.

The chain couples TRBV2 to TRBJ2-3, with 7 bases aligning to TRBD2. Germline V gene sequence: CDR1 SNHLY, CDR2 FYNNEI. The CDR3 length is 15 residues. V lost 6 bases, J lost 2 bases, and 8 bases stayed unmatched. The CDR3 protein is CASSPRRGNTDTQYF. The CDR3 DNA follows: TGTGCCAGCAGCCCTAGGCGGGGGAACACAGATACGCAGTATTTT.

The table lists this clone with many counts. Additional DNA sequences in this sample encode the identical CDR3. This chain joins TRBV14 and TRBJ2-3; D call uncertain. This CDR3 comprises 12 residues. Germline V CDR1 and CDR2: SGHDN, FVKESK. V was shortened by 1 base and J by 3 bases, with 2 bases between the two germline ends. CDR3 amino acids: CASSQGTDTQYF. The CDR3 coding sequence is TGTGCCAGCAGCCAAGGGACAGATACGCAGTATTTT.

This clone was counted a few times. The CDR3 DNA reads as TGTGCCTGGAGTCTCAAGGGGGCAGATACGCAGTATTTT. It yields the protein CAWSLKGADTQYF. The chain links TRBV30 to TRBJ2-3, with D perhaps matching TRBD1 (6 bases). Germline V gene sequence: CDR1 GTSNPN, CDR2 SVGIG (reference sequence). V shed 2 bases and J shed 4 bases, with 10 bases lying between them. The CDR3 sequence is 13 residues long.

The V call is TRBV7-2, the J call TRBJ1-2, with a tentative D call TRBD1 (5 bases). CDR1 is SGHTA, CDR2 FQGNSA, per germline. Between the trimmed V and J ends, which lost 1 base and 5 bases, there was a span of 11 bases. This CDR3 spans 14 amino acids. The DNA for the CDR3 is TGTGCCAGCAGCTTAGGACAGTTGGGGTATGGCTACACCTTC. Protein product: CASSLGQLGYGYTF.

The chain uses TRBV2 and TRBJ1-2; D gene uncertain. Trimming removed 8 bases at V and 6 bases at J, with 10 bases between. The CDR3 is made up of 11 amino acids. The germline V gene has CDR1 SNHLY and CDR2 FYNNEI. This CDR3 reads CASGRTDGYTF. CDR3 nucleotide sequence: TGTGCCAGCGGCAGGACGGATGGCTACACCTTC.

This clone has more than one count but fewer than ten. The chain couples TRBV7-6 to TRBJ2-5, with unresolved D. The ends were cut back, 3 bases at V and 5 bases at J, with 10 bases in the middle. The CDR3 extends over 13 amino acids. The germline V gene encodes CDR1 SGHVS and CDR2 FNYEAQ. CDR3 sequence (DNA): TGTGCCAGCAGCTTTTCGGACGGGGAGACCCAGTACTTC. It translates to CASSFSDGETQYF. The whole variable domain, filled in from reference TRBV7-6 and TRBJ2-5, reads GAGVSQSPRYKVTKRGQDVALRCDPISGHVSLYWYRQALGQGPEFLTYFNYEAQQDKSGLPNDRFSAERPEGSISTLTIQRTEQRDSAMYRCASSFSDGETQYFGPGTRLLVL.

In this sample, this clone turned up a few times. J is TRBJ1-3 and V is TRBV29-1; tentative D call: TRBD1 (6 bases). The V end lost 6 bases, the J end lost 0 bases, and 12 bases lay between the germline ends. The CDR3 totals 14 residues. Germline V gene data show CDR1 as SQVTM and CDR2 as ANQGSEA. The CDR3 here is CSVRQELSGNTIYF. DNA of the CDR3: TGCAGCGTCAGACAGGAGCTCTCTGGAAACACCATATATTTT.

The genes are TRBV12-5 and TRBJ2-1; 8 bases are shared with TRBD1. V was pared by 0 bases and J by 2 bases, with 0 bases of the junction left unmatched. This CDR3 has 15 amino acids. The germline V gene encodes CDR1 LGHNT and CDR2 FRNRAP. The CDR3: CASGLVQGAYNEQFF. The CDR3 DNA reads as TGTGCTAGTGGTTTGGTACAGGGGGCCTACAATGAGCAGTTCTTC.

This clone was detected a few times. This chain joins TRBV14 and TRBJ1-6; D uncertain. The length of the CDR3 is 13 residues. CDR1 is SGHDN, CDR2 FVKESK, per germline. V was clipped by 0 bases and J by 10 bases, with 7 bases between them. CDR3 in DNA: TGTGCCAGCAGCCAAGAAGGGCTCTCACCCCTCCACTTT. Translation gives CASSQEGLSPLHF.

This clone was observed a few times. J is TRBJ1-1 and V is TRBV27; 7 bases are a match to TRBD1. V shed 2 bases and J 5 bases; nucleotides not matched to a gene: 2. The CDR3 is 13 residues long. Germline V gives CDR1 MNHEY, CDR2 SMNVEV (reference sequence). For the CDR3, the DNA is TGTGCCAGCAGTTTACAGGGGGAGACTGAAGCTTTCTTT. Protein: CASSLQGETEAFF.

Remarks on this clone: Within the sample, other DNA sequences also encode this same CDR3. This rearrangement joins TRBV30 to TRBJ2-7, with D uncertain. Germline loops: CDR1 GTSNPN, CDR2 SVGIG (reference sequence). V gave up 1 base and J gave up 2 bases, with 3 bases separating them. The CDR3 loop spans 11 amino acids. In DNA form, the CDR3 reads TGTGCCTGGAGTGGTGCCTACGAGCAGTACTTC. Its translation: CAWSGAYEQYF.